The present entry profiles one TCR beta chain with its context. Antigen specificity is unknown. The data belong to a study of glioma-infiltrating T cells. Whole-study results and caveats: Non-neoplastic patients had below-expected tissue-blood divergence, while all gliomas exceeded expectation. Only very few CDR3 sequences appeared in both tissue and blood.

The iRepertoire nested amplicon-rescue multiplex PCR amplified TCR alpha and beta CDR3s from RNA. For one-step reverse transcription and amplification, 100-400 ng of tissue mRNA or PBMC total RNA was used. TCRdb re-called the multiplex PCR reads with MiXCR, one entry per CDR3 protein. Of roughly 1,600 distinct CDR3 sequences listed, around 82% are singletons. Germline V gives CDR1 DFQATT, CDR2 SNEGSKA (reference sequence). The ends lost 3 bases at V and 3 bases at J; junction bases unmatched: 7. This CDR3 is 14 amino acids long. The sequence was collected from a human donor with low-grade glioma or glioblastoma, undergoing nonglioma brain surgery, or in good health (not recorded which). Some clones in this sample may be carry-over from other donors' samples. The sequenced material came from glioma tissue, nonneoplastic brain tissue, or PBMCs (not recorded which). V gene TRBV20-1 combines with J gene TRBJ2-7, with TRBD2 matching 8 bases. The CDR3 DNA sequence: TGCAGTGCTAGCCCTACTAGCGGAAACTACGAGCAGTACTTC. Translating it yields CSASPTSGNYEQYF.